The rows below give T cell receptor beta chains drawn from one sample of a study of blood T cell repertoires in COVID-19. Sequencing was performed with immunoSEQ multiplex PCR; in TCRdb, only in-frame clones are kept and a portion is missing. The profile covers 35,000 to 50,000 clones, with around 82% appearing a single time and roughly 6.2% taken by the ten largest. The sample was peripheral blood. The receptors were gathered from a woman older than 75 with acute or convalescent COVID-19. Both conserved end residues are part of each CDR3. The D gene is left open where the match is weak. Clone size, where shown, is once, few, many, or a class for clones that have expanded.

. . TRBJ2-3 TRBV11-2 CASSLMSGSDTQYF TGTGCCAGCAGCTTAATGTCGGGTTCAGATACGCAGTATTTT
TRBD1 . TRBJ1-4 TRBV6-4 CASSPGQGNEKLFF TGTGCCAGCAGCCCGGGACAGGGGAATGAAAAACTGTTTTTT
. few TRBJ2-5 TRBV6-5 CASRQEWRGETQYF TGTGCCAGCAGGCAGGAGTGGCGGGGAGAGACCCAGTACTTC
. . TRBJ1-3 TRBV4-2 CASSQGGDSGNTIYF TGTGCCAGCAGCCAAGGCGGTGACTCTGGAAACACCATATATTTT
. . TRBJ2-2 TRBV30 CAWDMGISGHTNTGELFF TGTGCCTGGGACATGGGGATTTCGGGACATACGAACACCGGGGAGCTGTTTTTT
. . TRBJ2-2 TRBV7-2 CASSPSLANTGELFF TGTGCCAGCAGCCCTAGCCTGGCGAACACCGGGGAGCTGTTTTTT
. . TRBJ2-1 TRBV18 CASSAGVNEQFF TGTGCCAGCTCAGCAGGGGTGAATGAGCAGTTCTTC
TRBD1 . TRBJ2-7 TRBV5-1 CASSLDRGDYEQYF TGCGCCAGCAGCTTAGACAGGGGCGACTACGAGCAGTACTTC
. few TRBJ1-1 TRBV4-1 CASSHGVGVEDTEAFF TGCGCCAGCAGCCATGGGGTAGGGGTTGAGGACACTGAAGCTTTCTTT
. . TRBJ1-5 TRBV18 CASSPRPGHTNRNQHF TGTGCCAGCTCACCTCGACCGGGACACACAAACAGGAACCAGCATTTT
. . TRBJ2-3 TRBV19 CASSIAAGTDTQYF TGTGCCAGTAGTATTGCGGCGGGGACAGATACGCAGTATTTT
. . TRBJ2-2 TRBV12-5 CASGWLGGYGGELFF TGTGCTAGTGGTTGGCTAGGAGGGTACGGCGGGGAGCTGTTTTTT
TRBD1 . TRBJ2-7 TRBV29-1 CSVQGAGIYEQYF TGCAGCGTCCAGGGGGCTGGTATCTACGAGCAGTACTTC
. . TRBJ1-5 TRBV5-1 CASSLGGESGNQPQHF TGCGCCAGCAGCTTGGGCGGAGAGAGTGGCAATCAGCCCCAGCATTTT
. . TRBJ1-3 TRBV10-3 CAINRSGNTIYF TGTGCCATCAATCGCTCTGGAAACACCATATATTTT
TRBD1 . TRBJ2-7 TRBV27 CASSLRQGTVHEQYF TGTGCCAGCAGTCTCCGACAGGGGACGGTACACGAGCAGTACTTC
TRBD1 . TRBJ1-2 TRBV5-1 CASSFLTGVVDYGYTF TGCGCCAGCAGCTTTTTGACAGGGGTGGTGGACTATGGCTACACCTTC
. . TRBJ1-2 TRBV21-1 CASNGPGNYGYTF TGTGCCAGCAACGGACCAGGGAACTATGGCTACACCTTC
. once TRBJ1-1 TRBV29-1 CSVEDGLGDTEAFF TGCAGCGTTGAAGACGGCTTAGGGGACACTGAAGCTTTCTTT
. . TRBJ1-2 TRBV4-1 CASSHLGGVGGYGYTF TGCGCCAGCAGCCACCTCGGCGGGGTAGGTGGTTATGGCTACACCTTC
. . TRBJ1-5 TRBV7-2 CASSLALGLNQPQHF TGTGCCAGCAGCTTAGCGCTGGGGCTGAATCAGCCCCAGCATTTT
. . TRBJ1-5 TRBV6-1 CASSGRADRGGTDSNQPQHF TGTGCCAGCAGTGGTCGGGCCGACCGCGGGGGCACGGATAGCAATCAGCCCCAGCATTTT
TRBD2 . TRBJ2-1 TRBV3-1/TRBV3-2 CASSPSGGTSYNEQFF TGTGCCAGCAGCCCTAGCGGGGGCACCTCCTACAATGAGCAGTTCTTC
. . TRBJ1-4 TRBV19 CASSIGVVAGRNEKLFF TGTGCCAGTAGTATAGGCGTTGTGGCAGGGCGGAATGAAAAACTGTTTTTT
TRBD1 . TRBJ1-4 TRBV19 CASSLYTGTGKEKLFF TGTGCCAGTAGCCTCTATACCGGGACAGGGAAAGAAAAACTGTTTTTT
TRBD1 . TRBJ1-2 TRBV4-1 CASSQRGQGENYGYTF TGCGCCAGCAGCCAAAGGGGACAGGGGGAGAACTATGGCTACACCTTC
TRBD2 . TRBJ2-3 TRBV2 CASSSGTSATDTQYF TGTGCCAGCAGTTCGGGGACTAGTGCCACAGATACGCAGTATTTT
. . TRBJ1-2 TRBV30 CAWSGLLSWGYTF TGTGCCTGGAGTGGACTACTCTCGTGGGGCTACACCTTC
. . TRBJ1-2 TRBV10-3 CAISDGPSYGYTF TGTGCCATCAGTGATGGGCCCAGCTATGGCTACACCTTC
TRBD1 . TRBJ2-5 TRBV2 CASSADRGYQETQYF TGTGCCAGCAGTGCCGACAGGGGATACCAAGAGACCCAGTACTTC
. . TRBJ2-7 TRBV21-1 CASSNRGRYYEQYF TGTGCCAGCTCTAACAGGGGGCGCTACTACGAGCAGTACTTC
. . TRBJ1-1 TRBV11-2 CASSVISDTEAFF TGTGCCAGCAGCGTCATATCGGACACTGAAGCTTTCTTT
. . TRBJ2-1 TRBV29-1 CSVVEGGLSEQFF TGCAGCGTTGTCGAAGGAGGGCTTTCCGAGCAGTTCTTC
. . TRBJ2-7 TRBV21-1 CASSKFVRRGTTYEQYF TGTGCCAGCAGCAAATTTGTTCGGCGGGGGACTACCTACGAGCAGTACTTC
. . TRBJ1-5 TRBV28 CASSPHSNQPQHF TGTGCCAGCAGTCCACATAGCAATCAGCCCCAGCATTTT
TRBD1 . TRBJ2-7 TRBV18 CASSPGTGGMIEQYF TGTGCCAGCTCACCCGGGACAGGGGGCATGATTGAGCAGTACTTC
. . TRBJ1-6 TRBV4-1 CASSSRGNMNSPLHF TGCGCCAGCAGCAGCCGGGGAAATATGAATTCACCCCTCCACTTT
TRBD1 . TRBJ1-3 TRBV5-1 CASSFTGDRGNTIYF TGCGCCAGCAGCTTTACAGGGGATAGGGGAAACACCATATATTTT
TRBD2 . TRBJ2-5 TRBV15 CATSRVSGGGQETQYF TGTGCCACCAGCAGAGTTAGCGGGGGGGGACAAGAGACCCAGTACTTC
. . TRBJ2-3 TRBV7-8 CASSFAAGSTDTQYF TGTGCCAGCAGCTTCGCGGCCGGTAGCACAGATACGCAGTATTTT
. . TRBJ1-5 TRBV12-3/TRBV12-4 CASSRRSGQPQHF TGTGCCAGCAGTCGACGTTCGGGTCAGCCCCAGCATTTT
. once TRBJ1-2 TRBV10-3 CATRTETNYGYTF TGTGCCACGCGGACAGAAACTAACTATGGCTACACCTTC
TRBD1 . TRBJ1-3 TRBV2 CASRAGTGGPGNTIYF TGTGCCAGCAGGGCCGGGACAGGTGGACCAGGAAACACCATATATTTT
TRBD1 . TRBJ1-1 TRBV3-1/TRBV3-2 CASSQEKQGASKAFF TGTGCCAGCAGCCAAGAAAAACAGGGGGCGTCTAAGGCTTTCTTT
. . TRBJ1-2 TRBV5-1 CASSLGDSSVHGYTF TGCGCCAGCAGCTTGGGTGACAGTTCGGTCCATGGCTACACCTTC
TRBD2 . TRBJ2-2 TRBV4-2 CASSQEAAGGGTGELFF TGTGCCAGCAGCCAAGAGGCAGCGGGGGGAGGCACCGGGGAGCTGTTTTTT
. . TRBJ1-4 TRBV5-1 CASSNSGEKLFF TGCGCCAGCAGCAACAGTGGGGAAAAACTGTTTTTT
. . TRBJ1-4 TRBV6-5 CASSYSNPGGSEKLFF TGTGCCAGCAGTTACTCGAACCCGGGGGGCAGTGAAAAACTGTTTTTT
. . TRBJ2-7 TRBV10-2 CASTVSRAYEQYF TGCGCCAGCACTGTATCCAGGGCATACGAGCAGTACTTC
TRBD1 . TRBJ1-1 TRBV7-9 CASSLTGGAEAFF TGTGCCAGCAGCTTAACAGGGGGCGCGGAAGCTTTCTTT
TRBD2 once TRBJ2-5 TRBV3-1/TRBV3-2 CASSQARTRQETQYF TGTGCCAGCAGCCAGGCCCGGACTAGGCAAGAGACCCAGTACTTC
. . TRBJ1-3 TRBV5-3 CARSLGQEKRASSSGNTIYF TGTGCCAGAAGCTTGGGACAGGAGAAGCGAGCTTCGAGCTCTGGAAACACCATATATTTT
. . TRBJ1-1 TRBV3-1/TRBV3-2 CASCRDTNTEAFF TGTGCCAGCTGCCGGGACACGAACACTGAAGCTTTCTTT
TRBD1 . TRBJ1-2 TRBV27 CASTGQGGDGGYTF TGTGCCAGCACCGGACAGGGAGGAGATGGTGGCTACACCTTC